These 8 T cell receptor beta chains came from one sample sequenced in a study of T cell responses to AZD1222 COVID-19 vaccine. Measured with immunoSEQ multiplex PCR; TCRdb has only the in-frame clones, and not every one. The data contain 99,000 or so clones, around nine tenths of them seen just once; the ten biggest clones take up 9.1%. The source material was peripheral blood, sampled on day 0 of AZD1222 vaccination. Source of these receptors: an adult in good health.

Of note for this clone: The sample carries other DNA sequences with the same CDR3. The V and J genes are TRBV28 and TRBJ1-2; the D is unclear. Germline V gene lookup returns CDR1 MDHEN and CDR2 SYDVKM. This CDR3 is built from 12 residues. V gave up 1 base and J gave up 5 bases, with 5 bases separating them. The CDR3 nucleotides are TGTGCCAGCAGTTTATCAAGATATGGCTACACCTTC. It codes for CASSLSRYGYTF.

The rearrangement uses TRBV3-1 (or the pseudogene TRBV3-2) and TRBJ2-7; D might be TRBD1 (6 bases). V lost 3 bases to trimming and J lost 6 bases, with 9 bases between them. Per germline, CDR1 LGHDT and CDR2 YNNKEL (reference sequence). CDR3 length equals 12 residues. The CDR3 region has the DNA TGTGCCAGCAGCCACGTAGGGGGCGAGCAGTACTTC. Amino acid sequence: CASSHVGGEQYF.

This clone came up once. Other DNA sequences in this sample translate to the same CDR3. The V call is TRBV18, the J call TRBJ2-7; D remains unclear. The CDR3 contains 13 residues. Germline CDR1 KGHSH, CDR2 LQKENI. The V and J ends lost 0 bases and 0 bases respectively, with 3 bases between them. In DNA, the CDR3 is TGTGCCAGCTCACCACCAGGCTCCTACGAGCAGTACTTC. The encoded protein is CASSPPGSYEQYF.

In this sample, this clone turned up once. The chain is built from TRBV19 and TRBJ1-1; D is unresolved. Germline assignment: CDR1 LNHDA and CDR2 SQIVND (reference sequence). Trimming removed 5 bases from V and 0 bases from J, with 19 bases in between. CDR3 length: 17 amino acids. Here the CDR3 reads CASSERSRGFVNTEAFF. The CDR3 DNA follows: TGTGCCAGTAGTGAAAGATCCCGGGGATTTGTGAACACTGAAGCTTTCTTT.

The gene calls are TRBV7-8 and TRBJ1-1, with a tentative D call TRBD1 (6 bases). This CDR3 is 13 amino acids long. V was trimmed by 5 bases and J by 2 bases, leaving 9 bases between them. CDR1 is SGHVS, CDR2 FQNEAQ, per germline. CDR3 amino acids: CASSKQGNTEAFF. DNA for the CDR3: TGTGCCAGCAGCAAACAGGGTAACACTGAAGCTTTCTTT.

The CDR3 region is CASRTGGNTGELFF. As DNA, the CDR3 is TGTGCCAGTAGGACAGGGGGCAACACCGGGGAGCTGTTTTTT. The chain uses TRBV19 and TRBJ2-2; 10 bases are a match to TRBD1. CDR1 is LNHDA and CDR2 is SQIVND in the germline V gene (reference sequence). The CDR3 contains 14 residues. After removal of 6 bases from V and 2 bases from J, the junction contained 0 bases not matched to a gene.

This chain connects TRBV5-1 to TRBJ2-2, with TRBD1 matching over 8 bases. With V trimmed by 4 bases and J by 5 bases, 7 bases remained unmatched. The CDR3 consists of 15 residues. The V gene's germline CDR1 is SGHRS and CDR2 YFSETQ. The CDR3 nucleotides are TGCGCCAGCAGCACACGGACAGGGCAAACCGGGGAGCTGTTTTTT. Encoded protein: CASSTRTGQTGELFF.

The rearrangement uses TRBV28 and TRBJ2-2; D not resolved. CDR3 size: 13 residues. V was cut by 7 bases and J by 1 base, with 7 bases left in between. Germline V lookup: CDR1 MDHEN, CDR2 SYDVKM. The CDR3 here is CASTDGNTGELFF. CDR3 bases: TGTGCCAGCACGGACGGGAACACCGGGGAGCTGTTTTTT.